This T cell receptor (beta chain) was documented in a study of T cells after yellow fever vaccination. One entry per CDR3 protein results from TCRdb running MiXCR on the 5' RACE reads. The data contain some 500,000 distinct CDR3 sequences, roughly 14% of them seen just once; the ten biggest clones take up more than 12%. Study-level findings and limits: It was a weaker secondary response, yet one that peaked faster, at day 5 versus 15. Subsequent to the booster, the majority of primary-vaccination clones reappeared (roughly 95% CD4, roughly 90% CD8). Repertoires sorted by FACS could include abundant clonotypes that are contaminants from the bulk population.

About this clonotype itself: What it recognizes is unknown.

The germline CDR1 and CDR2 sequences are LNHNV and YYDKDF (reference sequence). The CDR3 consists of 16 residues. V lost 0 bases and J lost 0, with 9 bases in between. This TCR was sampled from a man under 40 who received the YFV17D yellow fever vaccine. The chain is built from TRBV15 and TRBJ1-3; tentatively, D is TRBD1 (6 bases). Sequences were derived from PBMCs, sampled on the day of the yellow fever booster vaccination. The CDR3 protein is CATSRDKGGSGNTIYF. CDR3 DNA: TGTGCCACCAGCAGAGATAAAGGGGGCTCTGGAAACACCATATATTTT.